A selection of T cell receptor beta chains follows, all from one sample in a study of CD8 T cells in Susac syndrome. TCRdb called the immunoSEQ multiplex PCR reads again in MiXCR, with one record for every CDR3 protein. The sample has about 300,000 distinct CDR3 sequences; around 84% are singletons. Input material: CD8+ T cells from PBMCs. The receptors here all came from a human donor with multiple sclerosis. Both conserved end residues are part of each CDR3. The order of the fields is clone size, V gene, D gene, J gene, CDR3 protein, CDR3 DNA. The D gene is left open where the match is weak. For some rows the clone size is stated as once, few or many, or as a class when expanded; others skip it.

size: .; V: TRBV6-1; D: TRBD1; J: TRBJ1-1; CDR3: CASSDRAWTEAFF; DNA: TGTGCCAGCAGCGACAGGGCATGGACTGAAGCTTTCTTT
size: .; V: TRBV30; D: TRBD2; J: TRBJ2-7; CDR3: CAWTSGSSYEQYF; DNA: TGTGCTTGGACTAGCGGGAGCTCCTACGAGCAGTACTTC
size: .; V: TRBV19; D: .; J: TRBJ2-1; CDR3: CASSIVRPPGSEQFF; DNA: TGTGCCAGTAGTATAGTAAGGCCCCCGGGGTCTGAGCAGTTCTTC
size: .; V: TRBV6-4; D: .; J: TRBJ1-5; CDR3: CASLPGQGLDQPQHF; DNA: TGTGCCAGCCTCCCTGGGCAGGGGTTGGATCAGCCCCAGCATTTT
size: .; V: TRBV6-5; D: .; J: TRBJ2-2; CDR3: CASGQAENTGELFF; DNA: TGTGCCAGCGGCCAAGCGGAGAACACCGGGGAGCTGTTTTTT
size: .; V: TRBV18; D: .; J: TRBJ1-1; CDR3: CASSPSRDGF; DNA: TGTGCCAGCTCACCTTCCCGGGACGGCTTT
size: .; V: TRBV5-4; D: TRBD2; J: TRBJ2-5; CDR3: CVAGVQETQYF; DNA: TGTGTAGCGGGTGTTCAAGAGACCCAGTACTTC
size: .; V: TRBV21-1; D: .; J: TRBJ2-1; CDR3: CASSTPSGVPWLAGLYNEQFF; DNA: TGTGCCAGCAGCACTCCTTCAGGGGTCCCTTGGCTAGCGGGACTTTACAATGAGCAGTTCTTC
size: .; V: TRBV5-5; D: .; J: TRBJ1-1; CDR3: CASSLSGFTEAFF; DNA: TGTGCCAGCAGCTTGAGTGGATTCACTGAAGCTTTCTTT
size: few; V: TRBV2; D: .; J: TRBJ2-7; CDR3: CASSDAGYEQYF; DNA: TGTGCCAGCAGTGATGCAGGGTACGAGCAGTACTTC
size: few; V: TRBV7-9; D: TRBD1; J: TRBJ2-2; CDR3: CASTADRGFNTGELFF; DNA: TGTGCCAGCACCGCGGACAGGGGATTTAACACCGGGGAGCTGTTTTTT
size: .; V: TRBV29-1; D: .; J: TRBJ2-7; CDR3: CSVPGTETYEQYF; DNA: TGCAGCGTCCCCGGGACGGAAACCTACGAGCAGTACTTC
size: .; V: TRBV9; D: .; J: TRBJ2-5; CDR3: CASSVSDTGFRETQYF; DNA: TGTGCCAGCAGCGTCAGTGACACAGGTTTTCGGGAGACCCAGTACTTC
size: .; V: TRBV12-5; D: .; J: TRBJ2-7; CDR3: CASGPPYEQYF; DNA: TGTGCTAGTGGACCCCCCTACGAGCAGTACTTC
size: .; V: TRBV6-1; D: .; J: TRBJ2-1; CDR3: CASSYRMERGNEQFF; DNA: TGTGCCAGCAGCTACAGGATGGAGAGGGGGAATGAGCAGTTCTTC
size: .; V: TRBV20-1; D: TRBD1; J: TRBJ2-7; CDR3: CSAGDVRDSPYEQYF; DNA: TGCAGTGCTGGAGATGTGAGGGACAGCCCCTACGAGCAGTACTTC
size: few; V: TRBV12-3/TRBV12-4; D: TRBD2; J: TRBJ2-7; CDR3: CASRWTSGSYEQYF; DNA: TGTGCCAGCAGATGGACTAGCGGGAGTTACGAGCAGTACTTC
size: .; V: TRBV15; D: TRBD2; J: TRBJ2-1; CDR3: CATRLAGVHNEQFF; DNA: TGTGCCACCCGACTAGCGGGAGTCCACAATGAGCAGTTCTTC
size: .; V: TRBV7-9; D: .; J: TRBJ2-7; CDR3: CASRLRGGEQYF; DNA: TGTGCCAGCAGGCTCCGAGGGGGGGAGCAGTACTTC
size: .; V: TRBV3-1; D: .; J: TRBJ1-2; CDR3: CASSQDAPVRGNYGYTF; DNA: TGTGCCAGCAGCCAAGATGCCCCGGTCAGGGGCAACTATGGCTACACCTTC
size: few; V: TRBV5-1; D: TRBD1; J: TRBJ2-1; CDR3: CASSMDRGYNEQFF; DNA: TGCGCCAGCAGCATGGACAGGGGGTACAATGAGCAGTTCTTC
size: .; V: TRBV20-1; D: TRBD2; J: TRBJ2-7; CDR3: CSARGVLAGGPGYEQYF; DNA: TGCAGTGCTAGAGGGGTACTAGCGGGAGGGCCGGGTTACGAGCAGTACTTC
size: .; V: TRBV6-4; D: TRBD1; J: TRBJ2-2; CDR3: CASKPGGNTGELFF; DNA: TGTGCCAGCAAACCAGGGGGTAACACCGGGGAGCTGTTTTTT
size: once; V: TRBV19; D: TRBD2; J: TRBJ2-5; CDR3: CASSHLAGEATQYF; DNA: TGTGCCAGTAGTCACCTAGCGGGAGAAGCGACCCAGTACTTC
size: .; V: TRBV20-1; D: TRBD1; J: TRBJ2-7; CDR3: CSAKSGDSPTYEQYF; DNA: TGCAGTGCTAAATCCGGGGACAGCCCGACCTACGAGCAGTACTTC
size: .; V: TRBV29-1; D: .; J: TRBJ1-2; CDR3: CSVIPRAAAYGYTF; DNA: TGCAGCGTTATACCAAGGGCGGCGGCTTATGGCTACACCTTC
size: .; V: TRBV2; D: .; J: TRBJ1-5; CDR3: CAEGGRPYSNQPQHF; DNA: TGTGCCGAGGGGGGCAGGCCCTATAGCAATCAGCCCCAGCATTTT
size: .; V: TRBV19; D: .; J: TRBJ1-2; CDR3: CASSMDGHYGYTF; DNA: TGTGCCAGTAGTATGGACGGACACTATGGCTACACCTTC
size: .; V: TRBV27; D: .; J: TRBJ1-1; CDR3: CASSLYKEPNTEAFF; DNA: TGTGCCAGCAGTTTATACAAGGAGCCGAACACTGAAGCTTTCTTT
size: once; V: TRBV2; D: .; J: TRBJ1-2; CDR3: CASSDYRSNYGYTF; DNA: TGTGCCAGCAGTGATTACAGGTCTAACTATGGCTACACCTTC
size: .; V: TRBV27; D: TRBD1; J: TRBJ2-1; CDR3: CASSLIGGEQFF; DNA: TGTGCCAGCAGTTTAATAGGGGGCGAGCAGTTCTTC
size: .; V: TRBV5-6; D: .; J: TRBJ2-7; CDR3: CASSPQSGLYEQYF; DNA: TGTGCCAGCAGCCCCCAAAGTGGGCTCTACGAGCAGTACTTC
size: .; V: TRBV5-4; D: TRBD1; J: TRBJ1-1; CDR3: CASRLDRATEAFF; DNA: TGTGCCAGCAGACTGGACAGGGCCACTGAAGCTTTCTTT
size: .; V: TRBV27; D: TRBD2; J: TRBJ2-7; CDR3: CASSWSGGEGSYEQYF; DNA: TGTGCCAGCAGTTGGAGCGGGGGGGAGGGATCCTACGAGCAGTACTTC
size: .; V: TRBV3-1; D: TRBD2; J: TRBJ2-1; CDR3: CASSHTGTSGNNEQFF; DNA: TGTGCCAGCAGCCACACTGGGACTAGCGGGAACAATGAGCAGTTCTTC
size: .; V: TRBV27; D: TRBD2; J: TRBJ2-1; CDR3: CASSSRTSNEQFF; DNA: TGTGCCAGCAGTTCCCGGACTAGCAATGAGCAGTTCTTC
size: .; V: TRBV4-2; D: .; J: TRBJ2-5; CDR3: CASSPEGPWETQYF; DNA: TGTGCCAGCAGCCCGGAGGGCCCCTGGGAGACCCAGTACTTC
size: .; V: TRBV10-3; D: .; J: TRBJ2-7; CDR3: CAIRGSGDYEQYF; DNA: TGTGCCATCAGGGGATCGGGCGACTACGAGCAGTACTTC
size: .; V: TRBV20-1; D: .; J: TRBJ2-7; CDR3: CSAWWEASYEQYF; DNA: TGCAGTGCTTGGTGGGAGGCTTCCTACGAGCAGTACTTC
size: .; V: TRBV27; D: .; J: TRBJ1-1; CDR3: CASGSQGGLAEAFF; DNA: TGTGCCAGCGGGTCCCAGGGTGGGTTGGCTGAAGCTTTCTTT
size: .; V: TRBV7-9; D: .; J: TRBJ2-2; CDR3: CASGGPGTSAGELFF; DNA: TGTGCCAGCGGGGGACCCGGGACCAGTGCCGGGGAGCTGTTTTTT
size: .; V: TRBV13; D: .; J: TRBJ1-2; CDR3: CASSLRTVTYGYTF; DNA: TGTGCCAGCAGCTTAAGGACAGTAACCTATGGCTACACCTTC